This T cell receptor (beta chain) was sequenced during a study of cytomegalovirus exposure and HLA in healthy donors. Germline V gives CDR1 SGDLS, CDR2 YYNGEE. Trimming pared 2 bases from V and 7 bases from J, leaving 10 bases between. The CDR3 runs to 13 residues. This clone was counted ten times or more. Researchers ran the PCR with 60 Vbeta and 13 Jbeta primers. The repertoire was sequenced with immunoSEQ multiplex PCR; TCRdb's copy has only in-frame clones and lacks some. This table has around 130,000 clones, about 75% appearing once. The sample taken for sequencing was PBMCs. This chain joins TRBV9 and TRBJ2-1, with D unclear. The sequence derives from a woman aged 40 to 50 in good health and CMV-seropositive. Here the CDR3 reads CASSVLGENEQFF. The CDR3 DNA reads TGTGCCAGCAGCGTCCTAGGCGAAAATGAGCAGTTCTTC.